The next 25 T cell receptor beta chains were all read from a single sample in a study of vaccination effects on CD4 cells after COVID-19. Generated by immunoSEQ multiplex PCR, the TCRdb table keeps only in-frame clones and is missing some. This sample carries 55,000 to 70,000 clones, 76% of them seen once, and the ten largest clones take around 0.9%. These receptors are not linked to any known antigen. Before sequencing, viral peptide pools were used by the ViraFEST assay to expand antigen-specific CD4+ T cells. The culture ran for less than 12 days, and then CD4+ T cells were isolated. BNT162b2 vaccine or mRNA-1273 vaccine was given to participants in two doses. The sequencing used CD4+ T cells from PBMCs cultured with HCoV-OC43 spike peptides, collected after COVID-19 vaccination. Documented subset: HCoV-OC43 spike overlapping peptide pool stimulation. These receptors all stem from a human donor who received a COVID-19 vaccine.

In regard to this clone: The sample holds other DNA sequences that translate to the same CDR3. The V and J genes are TRBV5-1 and TRBJ2-5; tentatively, D is TRBD1 (6 bases). Germline-derived CDR1 and CDR2 are SGHRS and YFSETQ. V lost 0 bases and J lost 2, with 8 bases in between. The CDR3 has 14 amino acids. CDR3 sequence: CASSLVGGQETQYF. Written as DNA, the CDR3 is TGCGCCAGCAGCTTGGTAGGGGGACAAGAGACCCAGTACTTC.

CDR3 loop: CAIVGSPSYEQYV. Written as DNA, the CDR3 is TGTGCCATCGTAGGGTCGCCCTCCTACGAGCAGTACGTC. The chain employs TRBV6-5 and TRBJ2-7; D gene ambiguous. This CDR3 is 13 amino acids long. V shed 10 bases and J shed 0 bases, with 13 bases lying between them. Germline lookup yields CDR1 MNHEY and CDR2 SVGAGI.

The J gene is TRBJ1-5, the V gene TRBV21-1; the table names TRBD1, a call not compared with the DNA. TRBV21-1 is termed a pseudogene. This CDR3 contains 21 residues. The DNA of the CDR3 is TGTGCCAGCAGCAAATGTCAACCGGGACAGTCGAAACCAAATAGCAATCAGCCCCAGCATTTT. Protein product: CASSKCQPGQSKPNSNQPQHF.

This clone was seen a handful of times. The genes are TRBV7-7 and TRBJ1-3; D possibly corresponds to TRBD1 (6 bases). CDR1 is SSHAT, CDR2 FNYEAQ, per germline (reference sequence). The length of the CDR3 is 16 residues. V lost 3 bases to trimming and J lost 3 bases, with 15 bases between them. The CDR3 sequence: CASSLGAGLDGNTIYF. For the CDR3, the DNA is TGTGCCAGCAGCTTGGGGGCAGGGCTAGATGGAAACACCATATATTTT. The full variable domain, in which reference TRBV7-7 and TRBJ1-3 provide the parts outside the CDR3, is GAGVSQSPRYKVTKRGQDVTLRCDPISSHATLYWYQQALGQGPEFLTYFNYEAQPDKSGLPSDRFSAERPEGSISTLTIQRTEQRDSAMYRCASSLGAGLDGNTIYFGEGSWLTVV.

This chain uses TRBV6-2 or TRBV6-3 with TRBJ2-3; D possibly corresponds to TRBD1 (6 bases). From germline, CDR1 is MNHEY and CDR2 SVGEGT. The CDR3 runs to 14 residues. V was pared by 2 bases and J by 3 bases, with 9 bases between. CDR3: CASSYNRVTDTQYF. The CDR3 DNA sequence: TGTGCCAGCAGTTACAACAGGGTGACAGATACGCAGTATTTT.

This clone appeared a single time. The V gene is TRBV11-2, the J gene TRBJ1-1, with 7 bases matching TRBD1. The germline V gene has CDR1 SGHAT and CDR2 FQNNGV. The J segment lost 5 bases and the V segment lost 5 bases, leaving 5 bases of the junction unmatched. The CDR3 consists of 13 residues. As DNA, the CDR3 is TGTGCCAGCAGCCCTACAGGGGTAACTGAAGCTTTCTTT. This gives the protein CASSPTGVTEAFF.

This clone has just a few counts. J is TRBJ1-5 and V is TRBV30; tentatively, D is TRBD1 (6 bases). The V gene's germline CDR1 is GTSNPN and CDR2 SVGIG (reference sequence). The CDR3 spans 14 residues. Trimming removed 2 bases from V and 2 bases from J, with 10 bases in between. The CDR3 DNA sequence: TGTGCCTGGAGTAGGGAGGGGGGCAATCAGCCCCAGCATTTT. Translated: CAWSREGGNQPQHF. The full variable domain, rest sourced from reference TRBV30 and TRBJ1-5, is SQTIHQWPATLVQPVGSPLSLECTVEGTSNPNLYWYRQAAGRGLQLLFYSVGIGQISSEVPQNLSASRPQDRQFILSSKKLLLSDSGFYLCAWSREGGNQPQHFGDGTRLSIL.

The chain joins TRBV25-1 to TRBJ2-7; weak D call: TRBD1 (5 bases). The germline V and J ends were trimmed by 4 bases and 4 bases, with 8 bases remaining between them. CDR3 length equals 12 residues. The germline V gene has CDR1 MGHDK and CDR2 SYGVNS. CDR3 region: CASSASGYEQYV. The DNA of the CDR3 is TGTGCCAGCAGTGCGTCAGGGTACGAGCAGTACGTC.

The gene calls are TRBV6-5 and TRBJ2-1; 7 positions agree with TRBD2. The germline gives CDR1 MNHEY, CDR2 SVGAGI. This CDR3 comprises 16 residues. V was clipped by 2 bases and J by 3 bases; unmatched bases: 7. Here the CDR3 reads CASSYGGGIIYNEQFF. The CDR3 DNA reads as TGTGCCAGCAGTTACGGCGGGGGAATAATCTACAATGAGCAGTTCTTC.

This clone was detected once. In DNA form, the CDR3 reads TGTGCCAGCAGCAAGGACCCAGGGGAGGGTGAGACCCAGTACTTC. Encoded protein: CASSKDPGEGETQYF. The V call is TRBV6-5, the J call TRBJ2-5; TRBD2 is a possible D gene (7 bases). Germline V lookup: CDR1 MNHEY, CDR2 SVGAGI. The V and J ends lost 6 bases and 5 bases respectively, with 19 bases between them. This CDR3 has 15 residues.

The chain is built from TRBV24-1 and TRBJ2-3, with TRBD1 matching over 11 bases. V shed 4 bases, J shed 2 bases, and the junction held 10 bases outside the gene matches. The CDR3 is made up of 18 amino acids. Germline V gives CDR1 KGHDR, CDR2 SFDVKD. CDR3 nucleotide sequence: TGTGCCACCAGTGACCCAGCGAGGGACAGGGGGTACACAGATACGCAGTATTTT. Translation: CATSDPARDRGYTDTQYF.

In its sample, this clone was seen once. This rearrangement joins TRBV10-3 to TRBJ1-2; perhaps TRBD1 as D (6 bases). V was trimmed by 0 bases and J by 4 bases, leaving 12 bases between them. Looked up from germline, CDR1 is ENHRY and CDR2 is SYGVKD. The CDR3 loop spans 15 amino acids. The CDR3 is CAISESRGSGYGYTF. CDR3 coding DNA: TGTGCCATCAGTGAGTCAAGGGGGTCGGGCTATGGCTACACCTTC.

The rearrangement joins TRBV11-2 to TRBJ2-1; a possible D gene is TRBD1 (5 bases). Between the trimmed V and J ends, which lost 2 bases and 0 bases, there was a span of 5 bases. This CDR3 region has 14 residues. CDR1 and CDR2 from the germline V gene are SGHAT and FQNNGV. CDR3 in DNA: TGTGCCAGCAGCTTACAGGGCTCCTACAATGAGCAGTTCTTC. This translates into CASSLQGSYNEQFF.

The V and J genes are TRBV11-2 and TRBJ1-4, with TRBD1 matching over 8 bases. Germline values: CDR1 SGHAT, CDR2 FQNNGV. The ends lost 3 bases at V and 0 bases at J; junction bases unmatched: 0. The length of the CDR3 is 15 residues. CDR3 protein: CASSLGQATNEKLFF. CDR3 coding DNA: TGTGCCAGCAGCTTGGGACAGGCAACTAATGAAAAACTGTTTTTT. The full variable domain, its missing parts supplied by reference TRBV11-2 and TRBJ1-4, is EAGVAQSPRYKIIEKRQSVAFWCNPISGHATLYWYQQILGQGPKLLIQFQNNGVVDDSQLPKDRFSAERLKGVDSTLKIQPAKLEDSAVYLCASSLGQATNEKLFFGSGTQLSVL.

There are a few counts of this clone. The chain is built from TRBV19 and TRBJ2-1; D is undetermined. Germline V gene sequence: CDR1 LNHDA, CDR2 SQIVND (reference sequence). This CDR3 has 16 residues. Trimming left V 2 bases short and J 0 bases short, with 11 bases between. The CDR3: CASSIRSTGSYNEQFF. As DNA, the CDR3 is TGTGCCAGTAGTATACGGTCTACCGGCTCCTACAATGAGCAGTTCTTC.

This clone was counted a few times. The chain has TRBV18 and TRBJ2-3; D unresolved. From germline, CDR1 is KGHSH and CDR2 LQKENI. The CDR3 loop spans 15 amino acids. V lost 3 bases, J lost 1 base, and 11 bases lay in between. CDR3 bases: TGTGCCAGCTCACCCGGGCCTGTCGGCACAGATACGCAGTATTTT. Translated, it gives CASSPGPVGTDTQYF.

V is TRBV5-1 and J is TRBJ2-1, with 7 bases identical to TRBD2. This CDR3 region has 17 residues. J lost 4 bases, V lost 2 bases, and 12 bases had no gene match. Germline lookup yields CDR1 SGHRS and CDR2 YFSETQ. CDR3 sequence reads: CASSLIGGEGLYNEQFF. The CDR3 DNA sequence: TGCGCCAGCAGCTTAATTGGCGGGGAGGGTCTATACAATGAGCAGTTCTTC.

The gene calls are TRBV18 and TRBJ2-1; TRBD1 matches at 9 bases. V shed 3 bases, J shed 5 bases, and the junction held 2 bases outside the gene matches. CDR3 length equals 14 residues. CDR1 KGHSH and CDR2 LQKENI come from the germline V gene. The CDR3 coding sequence is TGTGCCAGCTCACCGAGGACAGGGGACAATGAGCAGTTCTTC. It translates to CASSPRTGDNEQFF.

CDR3 region: CSVTGTSGGSTDTQYF. CDR3 bases: TGCAGCGTTACCGGGACTAGCGGGGGGAGCACAGATACGCAGTATTTT. V gene TRBV29-1 combines with J gene TRBJ2-3; 15 bases align to TRBD2. CDR3 size: 16 residues. Germline V gives CDR1 SQVTM, CDR2 ANQGSEA. V was clipped by 5 bases and J by 0 bases; unmatched bases: 3.

The V call is TRBV3-1 (or the pseudogene TRBV3-2), the J call TRBJ1-2; the D is unclear. Trimming shortened V by 2 bases and J by 7 bases, and 8 bases separated the two germline ends. CDR1 and CDR2 from the germline V gene are LGHDT and YNNKEL (reference sequence). CDR3 length: 12 amino acids. The CDR3, as DNA: TGTGCCAGCAGCCAAAGTGACACTGGCTACACCTTC. It encodes CASSQSDTGYTF.

Only a few counts were recorded for this clone. This chain uses TRBV2 with TRBJ2-2; unclear D gene. Germline loops: CDR1 SNHLY, CDR2 FYNNEI. This CDR3 contains 12 residues. V was clipped by 7 bases and J by 1 base, with 4 bases between them. In nucleotides, the CDR3 is TGTGCCAGCAAACAGAACACCGGGGAGCTGTTTTTT. It translates to CASKQNTGELFF.

The chain uses TRBV5-4 and TRBJ1-5, with D perhaps TRBD1 (5 bases). Trimming removed 0 bases from V and 4 bases from J, with 8 bases in between. CDR3 size: 14 residues. Germline-derived CDR1 and CDR2 are SGHNT and YYREEE (reference sequence). The CDR3 DNA follows: TGTGCCAGCAGCTTGGAAGGGGTTAATCAGCCCCAGCATTTT. Its translation: CASSLEGVNQPQHF.

This chain uses TRBV5-6 with TRBJ2-7, with TRBD1 identical over 11 bases. Trimming took 2 bases from V and 4 from J; bases not matched to a gene: 8. The CDR3 is made up of 16 amino acids. Germline V gene sequence: CDR1 SGHDT, CDR2 YYEEEE. CDR3 DNA: TGTGCCAGCAGCTTAGGGCCCGGACAGGGGGCTTACGAGCAGTACGTC. Its translation is CASSLGPGQGAYEQYV.

In this sample, this clone turned up a few times. The chain combines TRBV7-8 with TRBJ1-2, with D unclear. Trimming removed 4 bases at V and 5 bases at J, with 23 bases between. This CDR3 comprises 17 residues. Germline V gene data show CDR1 as SGHVS and CDR2 as FQNEAQ. CDR3 sequence reads: CASSSRSSRDMGYGYTF. The CDR3 nucleotides read TGTGCCAGCAGCTCAAGATCATCGAGGGATATGGGGTATGGCTACACCTTC.

The chain uses TRBV28 and TRBJ2-7; tentatively, D is TRBD2 (6 bases). CDR3 length: 12 amino acids. V lost 1 base and J 6 bases, leaving 7 bases between the germline ends. Germline V CDR1 and CDR2: MDHEN, SYDVKM. CDR3 DNA: TGTGCCAGCAGTTTATTGGGGGGCGAGCAGTACGTC. Residues: CASSLLGGEQYV.